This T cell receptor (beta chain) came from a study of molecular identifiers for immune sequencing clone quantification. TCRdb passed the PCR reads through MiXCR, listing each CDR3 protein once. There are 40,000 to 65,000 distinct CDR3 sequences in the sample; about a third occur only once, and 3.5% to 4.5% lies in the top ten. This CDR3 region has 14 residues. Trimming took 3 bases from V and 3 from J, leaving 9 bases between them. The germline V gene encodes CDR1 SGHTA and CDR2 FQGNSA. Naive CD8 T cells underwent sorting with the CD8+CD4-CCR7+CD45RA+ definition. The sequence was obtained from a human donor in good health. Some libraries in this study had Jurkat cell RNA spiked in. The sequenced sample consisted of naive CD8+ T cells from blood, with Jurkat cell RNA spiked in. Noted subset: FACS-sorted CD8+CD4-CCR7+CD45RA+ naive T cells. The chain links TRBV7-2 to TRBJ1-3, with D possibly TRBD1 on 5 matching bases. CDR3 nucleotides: TGTGCCAGCAGCTTGTGGGGGAGTGGAAACACCATATATTTT. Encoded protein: CASSLWGSGNTIYF.